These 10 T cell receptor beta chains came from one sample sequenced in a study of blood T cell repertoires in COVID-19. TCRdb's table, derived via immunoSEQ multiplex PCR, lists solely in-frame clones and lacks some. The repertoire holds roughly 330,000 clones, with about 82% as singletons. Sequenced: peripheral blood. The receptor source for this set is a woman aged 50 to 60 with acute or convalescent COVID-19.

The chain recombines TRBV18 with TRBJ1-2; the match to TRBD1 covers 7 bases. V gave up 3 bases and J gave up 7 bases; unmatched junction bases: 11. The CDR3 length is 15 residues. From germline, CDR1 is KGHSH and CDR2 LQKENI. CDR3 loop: CASSPRENRGRGYTF. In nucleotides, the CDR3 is TGTGCCAGCTCACCCCGAGAGAACAGGGGCCGTGGCTACACCTTC.

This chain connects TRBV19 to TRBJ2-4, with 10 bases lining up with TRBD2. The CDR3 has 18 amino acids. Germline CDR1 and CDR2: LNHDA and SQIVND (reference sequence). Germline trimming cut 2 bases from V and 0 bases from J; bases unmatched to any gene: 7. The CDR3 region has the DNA TGTGCCAGTAGTATAACTAGCGGGATGGGGTCAGCCAAAAACATTCAGTACTTC. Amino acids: CASSITSGMGSAKNIQYF.

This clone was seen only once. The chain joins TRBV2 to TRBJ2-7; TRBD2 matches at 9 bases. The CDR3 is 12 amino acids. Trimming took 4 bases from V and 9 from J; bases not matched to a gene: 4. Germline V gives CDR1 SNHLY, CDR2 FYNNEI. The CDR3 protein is CASSVAGGGQYF. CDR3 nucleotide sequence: TGTGCCAGCAGTGTTGCGGGAGGGGGGCAGTACTTC.

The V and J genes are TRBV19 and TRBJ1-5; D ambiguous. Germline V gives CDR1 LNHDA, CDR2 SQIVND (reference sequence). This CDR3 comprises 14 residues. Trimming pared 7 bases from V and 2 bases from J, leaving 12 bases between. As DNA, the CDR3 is TGTGCCAGTAAGTGGAGGACGGGCAATCAGCCCCAGCATTTT. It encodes CASKWRTGNQPQHF. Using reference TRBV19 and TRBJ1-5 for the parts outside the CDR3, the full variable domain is DGGITQSPKYLFRKEGQNVTLSCEQNLNHDAMYWYRQDPGQGLRLIYYSQIVNDFQKGDIAEGYSVSREKKESFPLTVTSAQKNPTAFYLCASKWRTGNQPQHFGDGTRLSIL.

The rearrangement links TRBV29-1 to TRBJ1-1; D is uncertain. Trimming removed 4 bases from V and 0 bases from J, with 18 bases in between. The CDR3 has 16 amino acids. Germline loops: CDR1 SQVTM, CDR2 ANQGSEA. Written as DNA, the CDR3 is TGCAGCGTTGTCCCCAGGCTTCATACGATGAACACTGAAGCTTTCTTT. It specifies CSVVPRLHTMNTEAFF.

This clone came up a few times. CDR3 in amino acids: CAWRLSGDLRAEQYF. The CDR3 DNA reads as TGTGCCTGGAGGTTATCAGGTGACCTTAGAGCCGAGCAGTACTTC. The chain employs TRBV30 and TRBJ2-7; D is unclear. Germline V gene data show CDR1 as GTSNPN and CDR2 as SVGIG (reference sequence). V was shortened by 3 bases and J by 6 bases, with 21 bases between the two germline ends. CDR3 length equals 15 residues.

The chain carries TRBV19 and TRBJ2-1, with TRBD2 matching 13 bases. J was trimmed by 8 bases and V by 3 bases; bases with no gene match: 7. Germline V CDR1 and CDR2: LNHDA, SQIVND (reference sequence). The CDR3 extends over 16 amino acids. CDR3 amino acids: CASSILGLAGADEQFF. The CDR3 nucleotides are TGTGCCAGTAGTATCCTTGGACTAGCGGGAGCCGATGAGCAGTTCTTC. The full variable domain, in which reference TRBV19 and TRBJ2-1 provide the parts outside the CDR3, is DGGITQSPKYLFRKEGQNVTLSCEQNLNHDAMYWYRQDPGQGLRLIYYSQIVNDFQKGDIAEGYSVSREKKESFPLTVTSAQKNPTAFYLCASSILGLAGADEQFFGPGTRLTVL.

This CDR3 reads CASRRTPQGTQYF. Here the CDR3 DNA reads TGTGCCAGCAGACGCACCCCCCAGGGGACCCAGTACTTC. The chain links TRBV27 to TRBJ2-5, with D tentatively TRBD1 (5 bases). Germline V gives CDR1 MNHEY, CDR2 SMNVEV (reference sequence). The CDR3 runs 13 residues. Trimming cost V 6 bases and J 7 bases, with 15 bases left between them.

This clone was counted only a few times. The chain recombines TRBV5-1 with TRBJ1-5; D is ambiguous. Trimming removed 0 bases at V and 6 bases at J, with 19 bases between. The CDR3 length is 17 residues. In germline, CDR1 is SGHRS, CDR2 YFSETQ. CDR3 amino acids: CASSLGGGPGGGQPQHF. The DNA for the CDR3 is TGCGCCAGCAGCTTGGGTGGAGGGCCGGGAGGAGGTCAGCCCCAGCATTTT.

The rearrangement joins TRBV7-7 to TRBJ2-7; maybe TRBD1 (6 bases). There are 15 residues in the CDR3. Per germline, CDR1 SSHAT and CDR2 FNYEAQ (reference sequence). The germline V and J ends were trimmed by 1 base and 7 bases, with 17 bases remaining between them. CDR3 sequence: CASSLVRGDISEQYF. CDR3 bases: TGTGCCAGCAGCTTAGTACGAGGGGACATCTCTGAGCAGTACTTC.